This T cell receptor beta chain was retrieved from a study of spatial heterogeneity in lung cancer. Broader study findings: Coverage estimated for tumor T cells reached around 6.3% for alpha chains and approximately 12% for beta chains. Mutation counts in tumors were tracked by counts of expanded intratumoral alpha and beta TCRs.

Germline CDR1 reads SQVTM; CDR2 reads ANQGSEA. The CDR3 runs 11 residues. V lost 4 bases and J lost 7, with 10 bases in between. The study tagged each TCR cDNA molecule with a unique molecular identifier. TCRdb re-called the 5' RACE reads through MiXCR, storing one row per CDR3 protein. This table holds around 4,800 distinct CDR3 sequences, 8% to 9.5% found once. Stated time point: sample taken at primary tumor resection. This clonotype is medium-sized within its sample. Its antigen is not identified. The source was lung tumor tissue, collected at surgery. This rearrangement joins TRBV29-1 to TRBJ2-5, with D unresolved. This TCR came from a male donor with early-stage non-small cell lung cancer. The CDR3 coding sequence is TGCAGCGTTGCCCCTCAGGCGACCCAGTACTTC. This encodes CSVAPQATQYF.